This T cell receptor (beta chain) was recovered during a study of T cell clusters in autoimmune cytopenias. The germline CDR1 and CDR2 sequences are SGHNT and YENEEA. CDR3 size: 14 residues. Each sample's input was roughly 230 ng genomic DNA, 40,000 or so genome equivalents. Judged by frequency, this clonotype is medium-sized (0.01 to 0.1%). TRB was amplified by touch-down multiplex PCR, primer pools A and B combined. TCRdb re-called the multiplex PCR reads and gives one entry per CDR3 protein, without DNA. Here the sample table reports about 4,900 distinct CDR3 sequences. The sample was also reused in another study, on T cell repertoires in aging, cancer and after chemotherapy. That report notes: Six age groups, ranging from 30 or younger to 70 or older, included the donors. Rebound thymic output was suggested by rising median generation probability during chemotherapy in each cancer cohort.

The chain is built from TRBV11-3 and TRBJ2-3. Source material: peripheral blood. The sequence was obtained from a human donor with chronic lymphocytic leukemia. The donor label of this sample is uncertain. CDR3: CASSLDQGTGGQYF.